This T cell receptor (beta chain) was captured in a study of OX40 agonist ivuxolimab in advanced cancers. Study-wide results and limits: Partial responders at 0.1-3.0 mg/kg had among the lowest clonal expansion. Circulating CD4+ and CD8+ T cells showed clonal expansion by week 6 at 0.1 to 3.0 mg/kg. Expanded clones tended on average to be more numerous among CD8+ T cells than CD4+. Certain nonresponders additionally had low normalized T-cell clonal expansion.

V lost 0 bases, J lost 0 bases, and 12 bases lay in between. This CDR3 is built from 17 residues. Germline V gene lookup returns CDR1 MGHRA and CDR2 YSYEKL. To note about this clone: Its antigen is undetermined.

Using immunoSEQ multiplex PCR, the repertoire was profiled, and TCRdb retains in-frame clones only, with some absent. This sample has about 24,000 clones, with around 80% found just once. This sequence was found in an adult with an advanced solid tumor such as melanoma, head and neck, liver or kidney cancer. This chain joins TRBV4-1 and TRBJ1-3; unclear D gene. This specimen consisted of CD4+ or CD8+ T cells sorted from blood, obtained in a trial of the OX40 agonist ivuxolimab. In DNA form, the CDR3 reads TGCGCCAGCAGCCAAGAATGGTCCCGAAACTCTGGAAACACCATATATTTT. Amino acids: CASSQEWSRNSGNTIYF.